Shown below are 21 T cell receptor beta chains from a single sample sequenced in a study of T-cell memory formation after mild COVID-19. TCRdb itself ran the 5' RACE reads through MiXCR, one entry per CDR3 protein. The sample yields a few hundred thousand distinct CDR3 sequences, approximately 15% seen once. Sequenced material: PBMCs or a T cell subset sorted from them (not recorded which). Receptor source: a man aged 18 to 29 who had mild COVID-19 (a few samples of this study predate the infection). Cell type and time point are not known.

The rearrangement links TRBV7-2 to TRBJ1-2; D is uncertain. V lost 5 bases and J lost 9, with 13 bases in between. Germline CDR1 SGHTA, CDR2 FQGNSA. CDR3 length: 12 amino acids. CDR3 in DNA: TGTGCCAGCAGCCTAGGGTACGTGTGCTACACCTTC. This gives the protein CASSLGYVCYTF. Using reference TRBV7-2 and TRBJ1-2 for the parts outside the CDR3, the full variable domain is GAGVSQSPSNKVTEKGKDVELRCDPISGHTALYWYRQSLGQGLEFLIYFQGNSAPDKSGLPSDRFSAERTGGSVSTLTIQRTQQEDSAVYLCASSLGYVCYTFGSGTRLTVV.

This clonotype was recorded a few times. The rearrangement uses TRBV7-2 and TRBJ1-3; possible D gene TRBD1, 5 bases. The CDR3 length is 15 residues. The germline gives CDR1 SGHTA, CDR2 FQGNSA. V was shortened by 1 base and J by 4 bases, with 11 bases between the two germline ends. CDR3 amino acids: CASSLGPGMGNTIYF. The CDR3 DNA is TGTGCCAGCAGCTTAGGACCAGGGATGGGAAACACCATATATTTT. Drawing the rest from reference TRBV7-2 and TRBJ1-3, the complete variable domain is GAGVSQSPSNKVTEKGKDVELRCDPISGHTALYWYRQSLGQGLEFLIYFQGNSAPDKSGLPSDRFSAERTGGSVSTLTIQRTQQEDSAVYLCASSLGPGMGNTIYFGEGSWLTVV.

This clonotype was seen more than once but under ten times. The chain has TRBV7-9 and TRBJ1-6, with TRBD1 as a possible D gene (6 bases). Germline V gives CDR1 SEHNR, CDR2 FQNEAQ (reference sequence). The CDR3 has 13 amino acids. V lost 2 bases and J lost 9, with 8 bases in between. CDR3 sequence: CASSLQTGSPLHF. CDR3 bases: TGTGCCAGCAGCTTACAGACAGGTTCACCCCTCCACTTT.

The CDR3 protein is CSASSSGFATGTSTDTQYF. As DNA, the CDR3 is TGCAGTGCTAGCTCCTCCGGTTTTGCGACAGGGACTAGCACAGATACGCAGTATTTT. The rearrangement joins TRBV20-1 to TRBJ2-3, with D tentatively TRBD1 (7 bases). Trimming stripped 3 bases from V and 0 bases from J, with 25 bases between. Germline CDR1 and CDR2: DFQATT and SNEGSKA (reference sequence). The CDR3 has 19 residues.

This clonotype was seen more than once but under ten times. The CDR3 region is CASSQGSGVRETQYF. The CDR3 DNA is TGCGCCAGCAGCCAAGGCTCTGGGGTCCGAGAGACCCAGTACTTC. This chain connects TRBV4-3 to TRBJ2-5; no firm D call. Trimming pared 1 base from V and 4 bases from J, leaving 13 bases between. The CDR3 has 15 residues. CDR1 is LGHNA and CDR2 is YSLEER in the germline V gene.

CDR3 in DNA: TGTGCCAGCAGTGAAGCGGGGACCCTCCTGGAGCAGTACTTC. As protein: CASSEAGTLLEQYF. The chain uses TRBV2 and TRBJ2-7, with D perhaps assigned TRBD1 or TRBD2 (5 bases each). The germline gives CDR1 SNHLY, CDR2 FYNNEI. Trimming shortened V by 0 bases and J by 7 bases, and 13 bases separated the two germline ends. This CDR3 region has 14 residues.

This clonotype was detected ten times or more. This chain uses TRBV11-2 with TRBJ2-3, with 8 bases matching TRBD2. Trimming cost V 5 bases and J 4 bases; bases outside gene matches: 5. The CDR3 runs 14 residues. Germline CDR1 SGHAT, CDR2 FQNNGV. Here the CDR3 DNA reads TGTGCCAGCAGCCCAAGCGGGGGTGCAGATACGCAGTATTTT. Its translation: CASSPSGGADTQYF.

The V and J genes are TRBV2 and TRBJ2-1, with a weak D call TRBD1 (6 bases). In germline, CDR1 is SNHLY, CDR2 FYNNEI. This CDR3 spans 14 amino acids. With 2 bases removed from V and 8 bases from J, the gap between germline ends came to 13 bases. CDR3 sequence reads: CASSEWQGFDEQFF. For the CDR3, the DNA is TGTGCCAGCAGTGAATGGCAGGGGTTCGATGAGCAGTTCTTC.

This clonotype appeared many times. The gene calls are TRBV5-1 and TRBJ2-6, with D unclear. V shed 0 bases and J shed 0 bases, with 1 base lying between them. Germline CDR1 is SGHRS and CDR2 is YFSETQ. The CDR3 extends over 14 amino acids. CDR3 in amino acids: CASSLGSGANVLTF. The CDR3 nucleotides read TGCGCCAGCAGCTTGGGCTCTGGGGCCAACGTCCTGACTTTC.

The genes are TRBV7-9 and TRBJ2-3; maybe TRBD2 (6 bases). CDR1 is SEHNR and CDR2 is FQNEAQ in the germline V gene (reference sequence). CDR3 length equals 20 residues. The V end was cut by 6 bases, the J end by 7 bases, with 35 bases between. The CDR3 nucleotides read TGTGCCAGCAGAGAATATTCGCGGGAAGCAGGAATCTTTACTCGCAATACGCAGTATTTT. Amino acid sequence: CASREYSREAGIFTRNTQYF.

This clonotype was observed a handful of times. The chain combines TRBV27 with TRBJ2-7; 7 nucleotides line up with TRBD2. V lost 8 bases, J lost 5 bases, and 18 bases stayed unmatched. The germline gives CDR1 MNHEY, CDR2 SMNVEV (reference sequence). CDR3 length: 16 amino acids. As DNA, the CDR3 is TGTGCCAGCCCCCTTACGACGGCGGGGGATTTCGACGAGCAGTACGTC. Translating gives CASPLTTAGDFDEQYV.

This clonotype was observed a handful of times. This rearrangement joins TRBV9 to TRBJ1-2, with D possibly being TRBD1 (5 bases). The CDR3 is 16 residues long. The germline gives CDR1 SGDLS, CDR2 YYNGEE. V lost 2 bases to trimming and J lost 10 bases, with 24 bases between them. CDR3 region: CASSVVITGTADTYTF. The CDR3, as DNA: TGTGCCAGCAGCGTTGTGATTACCGGGACGGCTGACACCTACACCTTC.

The chain links TRBV20-1 to TRBJ2-1; 9 bases fit TRBD2. The CDR3 is 15 residues long. Germline CDR1 reads DFQATT; CDR2 reads SNEGSKA (reference sequence). J was trimmed by 9 bases and V by 0 bases; bases with no gene match: 9. This chain's CDR3 is CSARDQGLAGVEQFF. As DNA, the CDR3 is TGCAGTGCTAGAGATCAGGGACTAGCAGGTGTTGAGCAGTTCTTC.

Ten or more counts support this clonotype. This chain joins TRBV28 and TRBJ2-2, with 7 bases identical to TRBD1. CDR1 is MDHEN and CDR2 is SYDVKM in the germline V gene. The CDR3 covers 16 residues. After removal of 5 bases from V and 0 bases from J, the junction contained 6 bases not matched to a gene. CDR3 in DNA: TGTGCCAGCAGTCCAGGGGACAGAGCGAACACCGGGGAGCTGTTTTTT. This sequence encodes CASSPGDRANTGELFF.

The sample holds many counts of this clonotype. The CDR3 bases are TGCAGTGCGACGCGACAGGGCTGGGCCACTGAAGCTTTCTTT. It translates to CSATRQGWATEAFF. V and J are TRBV20-1 and TRBJ1-1, with TRBD1 matching over 7 bases. After removal of 6 bases from V and 4 bases from J, the junction contained 11 bases not matched to a gene. The CDR3 covers 14 residues. Germline CDR1 and CDR2: DFQATT and SNEGSKA (reference sequence).

Many counts were recorded for this clonotype. The CDR3 spells CASQTGGGHGYTF. The CDR3 nucleotides are TGTGCCAGCCAGACAGGGGGCGGTCATGGCTACACCTTC. The rearrangement joins TRBV25-1 to TRBJ1-2; 10 bases agree with TRBD1. J lost 6 bases, V lost 8 bases, and 6 bases had no gene match. The length of the CDR3 is 13 residues. The germline gives CDR1 MGHDK, CDR2 SYGVNS.

This clonotype has only a few counts. The CDR3 region has the DNA TGTGCCAGCAGAAGGGCGGAAGCCTACGAGCAGTACTTC. Translated: CASRRAEAYEQYF. The chain employs TRBV3-1 and TRBJ2-7; D remains unclear. Trimming removed 6 bases from V and 2 bases from J, with 11 bases in between. Per germline, CDR1 LGHDT and CDR2 YNNKEL (reference sequence). This CDR3 spans 13 amino acids.

The rearrangement links TRBV5-1 to TRBJ2-3; D gene uncertain. This CDR3 comprises 15 residues. V shed 0 bases and J shed 1 base, with 9 bases lying between them. Germline CDR1 and CDR2: SGHRS and YFSETQ. The CDR3 region has the DNA TGCGCCAGCAGCTTGGACGGACGTGGCACAGATACGCAGTATTTT. This translates into CASSLDGRGTDTQYF.

In this sample, this clonotype turned up a few times. J is TRBJ2-1 and V is TRBV28, with 7 nucleotides matching TRBD1. J lost 5 bases, V lost 6 bases, and 4 bases had no gene match. This CDR3 has 13 residues. The germline V gene has CDR1 MDHEN and CDR2 SYDVKM. Here the CDR3 reads CASRSTGDNEQFF. In DNA form, the CDR3 reads TGTGCCAGCAGATCTACAGGGGACAATGAGCAGTTCTTC. Based on the CDR3 plus reference TRBV28 and TRBJ2-1, the full variable domain is DVKVTQSSRYLVKRTGEKVFLECVQDMDHENMFWYRQDPGLGLRLIYFSYDVKMKEKGDIPEGYSVSREKKERFSLILESASTNQTSMYLCASRSTGDNEQFFGPGTRLTVL.

The rearrangement uses TRBV12-3 or TRBV12-4 and TRBJ1-5; 9 bases agree with TRBD1. The CDR3 loop spans 17 amino acids. Trimming removed 4 bases from V and 4 bases from J; junction bases left unmatched: 11. CDR3 sequence: CASSSLSGTGPNQPQHF. CDR3 coding DNA: TGTGCCAGCAGTTCCCTATCCGGGACAGGGCCTAATCAGCCCCAGCATTTT.

This chain joins TRBV10-2 and TRBJ1-5; TRBD1 is a possible D gene (5 bases). CDR1 is WSHSY and CDR2 is SAAADI in the germline V gene. CDR3 length: 14 residues. V shed 7 bases and J shed 1 base, with 11 bases lying between them. The CDR3 DNA sequence: TGCGCCAGCACCTTGACAGCGAGCAATCAGCCCCAGCATTTT. The encoded protein is CASTLTASNQPQHF.